Following are 5 T cell receptor beta chains from one sample sequenced in a study of blood T cell repertoires in COVID-19. Some clones are missing from TCRdb's copy, which holds only in-frame ones; the method was immunoSEQ multiplex PCR. In the table there are about 87,000 clones, 70% to 90% of which are singletons. The sequenced sample consisted of peripheral blood. The receptors shown here come from a woman aged 80 or over with COVID-19, enrolled during active disease.

This chain links TRBV2 with TRBJ1-2; 7 bases fit TRBD1. With 7 bases clipped from V and 4 bases from J, the junction kept 12 bases outside the gene matches. This CDR3 region has 15 residues. Germline CDR1 reads SNHLY; CDR2 reads FYNNEI. CDR3 DNA sequence: TGTGCCAGCAAGCAGGTTCGGGGGACAGTCTATGGCTACACCTTC. It is translated as CASKQVRGTVYGYTF.

The chain couples TRBV5-4 to TRBJ2-7; perhaps TRBD2 as D (5 bases). Trimming stripped 5 bases from V and 5 bases from J, with 17 bases between. This CDR3 has 14 residues. Per the germline V gene, CDR1 is SGHNT and CDR2 is YYREEE (reference sequence). The CDR3 DNA follows: TGTGCCAGCAGGGATGAGGGTTTTTTACACGAGCAGTACTTC. Protein: CASRDEGFLHEQYF. Filled out from reference TRBV5-4 and TRBJ2-7, the complete variable domain reads ETGVTQSPTHLIKTRGQQVTLRCSSQSGHNTVSWYQQALGQGPQFIFQYYREEENGRGNFPPRFSGLQFPNYSSELNVNALELDDSALYLCASRDEGFLHEQYFGPGTRLTVT.

The chain carries TRBV19 and TRBJ1-1; weak D call: TRBD1 (6 bases). CDR3 length equals 16 residues. V was clipped by 3 bases and J by 0 bases, with 14 bases between them. CDR1 and CDR2 (germline): LNHDA, SQIVND (reference sequence). The CDR3 sequence is CASSMWQGIMNTEAFF. CDR3 nucleotides: TGTGCCAGTAGTATGTGGCAGGGGATCATGAACACTGAAGCTTTCTTT.

The chain has TRBV4-1 and TRBJ1-6, with a possible D match to TRBD1 (6 bases). Germline V gene data show CDR1 as MGHRA and CDR2 as YSYEKL. The CDR3 has 17 amino acids. The V end lost 0 bases, the J end lost 6 bases, and 15 bases lay between the germline ends. The CDR3 nucleotides read TGCGCCAGCAGCCAAGATCCCACAGGGACCATTAATTCACCCCTCCACTTT. This gives the protein CASSQDPTGTINSPLHF.

This chain connects TRBV6-2 or TRBV6-3 to TRBJ2-4; tentatively, D is TRBD1 (6 bases). Germline CDR1 is MNHEY and CDR2 is SVGEGT. The CDR3 loop spans 15 amino acids. Trimming took 5 bases from V and 3 from J, leaving 14 bases between them. CDR3 region: CASSGVGALKNIQYF. Written as DNA, the CDR3 is TGTGCCAGCAGTGGGGTGGGGGCCCTCAAAAACATTCAGTACTTC.